This record concerns one T cell receptor beta chain sequence. This clonotype was seen many times. Its antigen remains unidentified. No much larger clone is present one base from it, and per-base qualities are unavailable. This entry comes from a study of T cell repertoires in cytomegalovirus infection (dated by TCRdb to the late 2010s). With regard to the full study: Because public TCR beta signatures pointed to carriage of CMV infection together with the matching HLA type, the HLA type of each donor mattered for the analysis. What the authors observed across the whole study: Cumulative frequency of public TCR beta family members discriminated carriers of CMV infection plus the relevant HLA type in this cohort and an independent approximately 340-donor cohort. The ex vivo response was dominated by HLA-C-restricted CMV-specific TCR beta clonotypes, which also provided the single most frequent clonotype in two of eight donors.

The CDR3, cysteine through phenylalanine, is 11 amino acids long. CDR3 DNA is the only sequence kept; it has 33 bases, read in frame from the first base. CDR1 and CDR2, looked up from the germline V gene, are SGHTA and FQGNSA. The junction shows trimming of 1 base on V and 13 bases on J, plus 8 bases between the germline ends. Sequencing relied on an Illumina HiSeq 1500. TCRdb ran its own pipeline on the public reads, namely fastp trimming at Q25 and MiXCR clone calling, and kept in-frame beta chains. CDR3 protein duplicates are merged, each entry listing the most common genes and DNA. This sample comprises approximately 500,000 distinct CDR3 sequences, about 11% of them detected only once. Of the sample, around 9.6% falls within the top ten clones.

The source is a human donor in good health (CMV status not recorded). Some clones in this sample may be carry-over from other donors' samples. The sequenced sample consisted of PBMCs. The chain couples TRBV7-2 to TRBJ2-1, with the D segment identity uncertain. The nucleotide sequence reads as follows: TGTGCCAGCAGCTTAGGTCTCCAACAGTTCTTC. Translation gives CASSLGLQQFF.